The sequence of this TCR beta chain was determined in a study of control samples from healthy donors and cancer patients (dated by TCRdb to 2020 to 2021). V ends up 5 bases short and J 4 bases short, with an unmatched junction base count of 12. From a lookup of the germline V gene, CDR1 and CDR2 are MDHEN and SYDVKM. The CDR3 goes from the cysteine to the phenylalanine over 17 residues. The only DNA kept is the CDR3, 51 bases in frame from the first base. Library preparation used the immunoSEQ multiplex PCR assay. The immuneACCESS repertoire file appears here via TCRdb, limited to in-frame rearrangements. These files lack a portion of the clones; in checked studies, under half of the deficit traces to unresolved V genes, and the cause of the others is not known. Here the sample has over 120,000 clones; about 94% occur a single time. The ten top clones hold approximately 14% of the sample. With regard to this clone: What antigen it recognizes has not been identified. No base-level quality is on record; no much larger clone is a single base apart.

The sample was PBMCs. The receptor chain draws on TRBV28 and TRBJ2-4, and 9 junctional nucleotides match TRBD1. The receptor's source is a man in his sixties with colorectal cancer. The CDR3 here reads CASSPTGTGRGKNIQYF. The nucleotides read TGTGCCAGCAGTCCGACCGGGACAGGGCGCGGGAAAAACATTCAGTACTTC.